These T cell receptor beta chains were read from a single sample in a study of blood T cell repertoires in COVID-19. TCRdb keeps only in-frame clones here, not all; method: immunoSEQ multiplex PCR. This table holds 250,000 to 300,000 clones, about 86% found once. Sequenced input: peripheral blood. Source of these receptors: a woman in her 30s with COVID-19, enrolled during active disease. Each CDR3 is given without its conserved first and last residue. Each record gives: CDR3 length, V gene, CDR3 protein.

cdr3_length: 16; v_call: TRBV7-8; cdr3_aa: ASSELFGGYSTNEKLF
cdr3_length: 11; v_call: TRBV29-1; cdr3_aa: SVGGALGQPQH
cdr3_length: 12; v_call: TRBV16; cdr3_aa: ASSYDRANYGYT
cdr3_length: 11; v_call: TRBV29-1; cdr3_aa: SVENGENTEAF
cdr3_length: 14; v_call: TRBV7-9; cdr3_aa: ASSKDPGLSNQPQH
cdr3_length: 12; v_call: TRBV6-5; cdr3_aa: ASSSMTGFTEAF
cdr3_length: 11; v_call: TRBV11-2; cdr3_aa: ASSDSVFYEQY
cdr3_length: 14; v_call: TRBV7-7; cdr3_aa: ASSLGGLAGAETQY
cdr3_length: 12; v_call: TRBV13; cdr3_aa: ASSFRGEGYEQY
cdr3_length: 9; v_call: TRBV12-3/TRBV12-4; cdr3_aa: ASSRGQGPF
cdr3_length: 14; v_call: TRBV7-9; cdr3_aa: ASSLELAASTDTQY
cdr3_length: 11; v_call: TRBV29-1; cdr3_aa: SVGQENTGELF
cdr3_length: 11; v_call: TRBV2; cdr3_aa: ASSSGGGDTQY
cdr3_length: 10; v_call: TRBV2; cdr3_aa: ASRQSSYEQY
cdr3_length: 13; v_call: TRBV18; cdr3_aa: ASSPAGMSTTEAF
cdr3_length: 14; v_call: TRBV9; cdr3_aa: ASSVGPGTGVREQY
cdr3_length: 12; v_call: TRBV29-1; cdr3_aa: SFLGGGSTDTQY
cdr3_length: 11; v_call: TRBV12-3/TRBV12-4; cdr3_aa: ASRYTGVYEQY
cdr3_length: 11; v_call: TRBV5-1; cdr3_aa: ASSLLGGGEQF
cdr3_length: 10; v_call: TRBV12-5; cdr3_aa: ASGYRGLDYT
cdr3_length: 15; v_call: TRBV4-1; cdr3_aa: ASSRIPRGFGTDTQY
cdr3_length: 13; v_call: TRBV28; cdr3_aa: ASSLLGQSAYEQY
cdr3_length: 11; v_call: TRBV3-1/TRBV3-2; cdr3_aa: ATGSEAPGTIY
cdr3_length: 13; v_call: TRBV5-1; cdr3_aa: ASSLIRQATYEQY
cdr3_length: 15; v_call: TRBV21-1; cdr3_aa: ASLRGVPGQDTDTQY
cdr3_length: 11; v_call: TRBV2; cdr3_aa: ASSDGAGQPQH
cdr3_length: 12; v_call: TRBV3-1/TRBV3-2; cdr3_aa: ASSAYRGYTEAF
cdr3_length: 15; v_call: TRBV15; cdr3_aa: ATSSQSIDWGEEKLF
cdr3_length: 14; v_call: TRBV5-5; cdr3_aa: ASSPLWGDGSYEQY